The source of this TCR beta chain is a study of identical twins. TCRdb independently ran MiXCR on the 5' RACE reads; one entry per CDR3 protein. The data show about 520,000 distinct CDR3 sequences, with about 20% seen just once and 0.75% to 0.95% held by the top ten. This CDR3 is 16 amino acids long. Trimming stripped 0 bases from V and 1 base from J, with 13 bases between. The germline gives CDR1 DFQATT, CDR2 SNEGSKA (reference sequence). These sequences were also reported in another study, on T cells expressing NK-cell markers. That work states: In several experiments, an anti-gamma-delta TCR antibody restricted sorting to alpha-beta TCR T cells. Expanded NKG2C+ T cell clones had unclear HCMV specificity.

The specimen was CD4+ T cells sorted from blood. The rearrangement links TRBV20-1 to TRBJ1-3; D is ambiguous. The sequence came from a woman in her late teens or twenties in good health. The CDR3 sequence: CSAREPPGISGNTIYF. In DNA, the CDR3 is TGCAGTGCTAGAGAGCCCCCGGGTATTTCTGGAAACACCATATATTTT.